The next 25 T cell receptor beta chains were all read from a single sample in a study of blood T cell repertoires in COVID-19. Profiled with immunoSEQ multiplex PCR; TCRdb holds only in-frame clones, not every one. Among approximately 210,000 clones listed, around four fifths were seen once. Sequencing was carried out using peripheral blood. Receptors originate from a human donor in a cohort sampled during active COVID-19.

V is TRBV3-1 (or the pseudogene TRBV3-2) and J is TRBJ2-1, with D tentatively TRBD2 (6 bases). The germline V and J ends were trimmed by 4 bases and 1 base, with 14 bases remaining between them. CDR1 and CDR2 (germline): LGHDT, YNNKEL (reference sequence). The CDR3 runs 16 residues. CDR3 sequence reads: CASSPGTGPSYNEQFF. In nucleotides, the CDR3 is TGTGCCAGCAGCCCGGGGACTGGCCCTTCCTACAATGAGCAGTTCTTC.

This chain's CDR3 is CASSNRQGLNTEAFF. The CDR3 bases are TGTGCCAGCAGTAATCGACAGGGGCTAAACACTGAAGCTTTCTTT. The V gene is TRBV7-9, the J gene TRBJ1-1, with 8 positions matching TRBD1. V shed 6 bases and J 2 bases; nucleotides not matched to a gene: 8. This CDR3 is 15 amino acids long. The V gene's germline CDR1 is SEHNR and CDR2 FQNEAQ (reference sequence).

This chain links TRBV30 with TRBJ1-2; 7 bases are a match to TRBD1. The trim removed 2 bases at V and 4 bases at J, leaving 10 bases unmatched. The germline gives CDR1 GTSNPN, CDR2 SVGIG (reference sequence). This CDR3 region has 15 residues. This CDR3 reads CAWSMITGTAYGYTF. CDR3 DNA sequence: TGTGCCTGGAGTATGATAACCGGGACAGCCTATGGCTACACCTTC.

DNA of the CDR3: TGTGCCAGCAATGGACAGGGTGGCAATCAGCCCCAGCATTTT. It is translated as CASNGQGGNQPQHF. The chain uses TRBV6-5 and TRBJ1-5, with TRBD1 matching 8 bases. The CDR3 length is 14 residues. Germline values: CDR1 MNHEY, CDR2 SVGAGI. Losses at the gene ends were 7 bases for V and 2 bases for J; bases not matched to a gene: 4.

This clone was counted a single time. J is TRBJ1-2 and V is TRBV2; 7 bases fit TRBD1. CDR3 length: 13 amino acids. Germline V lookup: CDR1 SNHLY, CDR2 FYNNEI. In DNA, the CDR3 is TGTGCAATACAGGGACAGATTAACTATGGCTACACCTTC. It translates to CAIQGQINYGYTF.

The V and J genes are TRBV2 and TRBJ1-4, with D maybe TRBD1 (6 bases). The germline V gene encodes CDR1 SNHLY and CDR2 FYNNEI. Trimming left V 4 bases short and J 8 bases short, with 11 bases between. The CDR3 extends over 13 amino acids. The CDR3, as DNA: TGTGCCAGCAGTGGACAGGTAGTCGAAAAACTGTTTTTT. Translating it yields CASSGQVVEKLFF.

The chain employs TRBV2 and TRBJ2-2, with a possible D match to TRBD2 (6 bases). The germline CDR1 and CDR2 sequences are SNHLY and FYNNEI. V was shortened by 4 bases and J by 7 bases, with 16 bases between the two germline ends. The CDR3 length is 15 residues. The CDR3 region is CASSVGTSLIGELFF. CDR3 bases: TGTGCCAGCAGTGTCGGAACTAGCTTAATCGGGGAGCTGTTTTTT.

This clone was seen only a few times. CDR3 bases: TGTGCCACCTTGACCCACAGGGGGGGCGAGCAGTACTTC. Protein: CATLTHRGGEQYF. The V and J genes are TRBV6-5 and TRBJ2-7; the D gene is possibly TRBD1 (8 bases). This CDR3 comprises 13 residues. Germline V lookup: CDR1 MNHEY, CDR2 SVGAGI. Trimming shortened V by 10 bases and J by 6 bases, and 19 bases separated the two germline ends.

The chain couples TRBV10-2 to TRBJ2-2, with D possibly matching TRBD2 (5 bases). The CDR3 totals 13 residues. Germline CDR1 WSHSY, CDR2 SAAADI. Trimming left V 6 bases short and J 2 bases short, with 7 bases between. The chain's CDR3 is CASRDSNTGELFF. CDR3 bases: TGCGCCAGCAGGGACTCCAACACCGGGGAGCTGTTTTTT.

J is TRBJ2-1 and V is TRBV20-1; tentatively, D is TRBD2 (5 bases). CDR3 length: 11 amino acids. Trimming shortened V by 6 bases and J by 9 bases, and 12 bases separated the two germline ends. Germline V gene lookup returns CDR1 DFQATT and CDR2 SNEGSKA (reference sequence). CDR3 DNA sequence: TGCAGTGCCATCGGGGATGGTGAGCAGTTCTTC. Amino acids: CSAIGDGEQFF.

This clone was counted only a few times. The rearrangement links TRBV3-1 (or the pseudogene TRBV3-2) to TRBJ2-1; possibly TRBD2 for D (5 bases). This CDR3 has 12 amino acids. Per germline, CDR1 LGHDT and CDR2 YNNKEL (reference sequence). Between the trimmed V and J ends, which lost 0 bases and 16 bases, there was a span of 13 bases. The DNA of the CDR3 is TGTGCCAGCAGCCAAGATTACGGGAAAGCCTTCTTC. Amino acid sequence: CASSQDYGKAFF.

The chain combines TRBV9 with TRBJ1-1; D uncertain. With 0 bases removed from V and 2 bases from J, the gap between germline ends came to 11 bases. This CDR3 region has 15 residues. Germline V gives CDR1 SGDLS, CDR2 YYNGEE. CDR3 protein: CASSVVIFPNTEAFF. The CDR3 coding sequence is TGTGCCAGCAGCGTAGTTATATTCCCCAACACTGAAGCTTTCTTT. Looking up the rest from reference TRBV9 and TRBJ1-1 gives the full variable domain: DSGVTQTPKHLITATGQRVTLRCSPRSGDLSVYWYQQSLDQGLQFLIQYYNGEERAKGNILERFSAQQFPDLHSELNLSSLELGDSALYFCASSVVIFPNTEAFFGQGTRLTVV.

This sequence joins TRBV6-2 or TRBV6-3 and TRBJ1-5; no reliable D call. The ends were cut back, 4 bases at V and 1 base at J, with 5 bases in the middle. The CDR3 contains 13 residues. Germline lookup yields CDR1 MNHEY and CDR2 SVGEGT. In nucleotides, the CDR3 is TGTGCCAGCAGTTTGGAGAGCAATCAGCCCCAGCATTTT. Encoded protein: CASSLESNQPQHF.

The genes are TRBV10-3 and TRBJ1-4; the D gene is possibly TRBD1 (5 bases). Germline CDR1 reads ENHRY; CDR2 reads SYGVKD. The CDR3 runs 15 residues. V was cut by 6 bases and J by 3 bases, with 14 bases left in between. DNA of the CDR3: TGTGCCATCAGCCTCGGGGGGTCTGCTAATGAAAAACTGTTTTTT. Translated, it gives CAISLGGSANEKLFF.

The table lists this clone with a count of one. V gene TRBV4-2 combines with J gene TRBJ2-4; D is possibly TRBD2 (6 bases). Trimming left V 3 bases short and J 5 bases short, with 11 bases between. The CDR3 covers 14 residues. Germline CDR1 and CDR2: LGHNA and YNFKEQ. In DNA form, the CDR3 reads TGTGCCAGCAGCCAGACTAGTAGGGAAAACATTCAGTACTTC. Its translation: CASSQTSRENIQYF.

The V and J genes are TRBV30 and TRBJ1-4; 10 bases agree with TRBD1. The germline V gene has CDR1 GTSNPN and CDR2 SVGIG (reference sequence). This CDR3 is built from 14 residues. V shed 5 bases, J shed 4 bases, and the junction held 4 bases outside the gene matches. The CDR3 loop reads CAWDRGLNNEKLFF. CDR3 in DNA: TGTGCCTGGGACAGGGGGCTAAATAATGAAAAACTGTTTTTT.

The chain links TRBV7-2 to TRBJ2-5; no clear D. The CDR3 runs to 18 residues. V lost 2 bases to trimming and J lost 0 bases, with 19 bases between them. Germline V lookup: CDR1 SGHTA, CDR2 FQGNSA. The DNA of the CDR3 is TGTGCCAGCAGCTTACAAAGTTCGACTTATGTGTACCAAGAGACCCAGTACTTC. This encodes CASSLQSSTYVYQETQYF.

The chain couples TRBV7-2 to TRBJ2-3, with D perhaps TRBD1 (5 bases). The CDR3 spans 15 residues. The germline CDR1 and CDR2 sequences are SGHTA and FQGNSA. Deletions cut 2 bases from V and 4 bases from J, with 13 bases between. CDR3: CASSLKWKGADTQYF. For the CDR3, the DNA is TGTGCCAGCAGCTTAAAATGGAAAGGGGCAGATACGCAGTATTTT.

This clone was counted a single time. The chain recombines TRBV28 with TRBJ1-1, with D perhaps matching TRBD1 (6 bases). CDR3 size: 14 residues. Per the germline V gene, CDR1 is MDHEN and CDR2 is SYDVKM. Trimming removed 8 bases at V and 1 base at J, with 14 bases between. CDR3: CASQVGQPNTEAFF. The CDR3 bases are TGTGCCAGCCAGGTCGGACAGCCGAACACTGAAGCTTTCTTT.

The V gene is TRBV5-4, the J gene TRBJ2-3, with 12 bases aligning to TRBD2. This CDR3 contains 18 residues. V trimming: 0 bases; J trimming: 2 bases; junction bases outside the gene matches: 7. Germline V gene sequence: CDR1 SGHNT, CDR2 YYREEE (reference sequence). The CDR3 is CASSLGTLAGGITDTQYF. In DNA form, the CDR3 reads TGTGCCAGCAGCTTGGGAACCCTAGCGGGAGGGATCACAGATACGCAGTATTTT.

The CDR3, as DNA: TGCGCCAGCAGCCCCTGGGGGGGAGGCGGAGTCGACGAGCAGTACGTC. Protein sequence: CASSPWGGGGVDEQYV. This rearrangement joins TRBV5-1 to TRBJ2-7; the match to TRBD2 covers 7 bases. Germline V gene sequence: CDR1 SGHRS, CDR2 YFSETQ. This CDR3 has 16 amino acids. V lost 4 bases to trimming and J lost 5 bases; unmatched junction nucleotides: 15.

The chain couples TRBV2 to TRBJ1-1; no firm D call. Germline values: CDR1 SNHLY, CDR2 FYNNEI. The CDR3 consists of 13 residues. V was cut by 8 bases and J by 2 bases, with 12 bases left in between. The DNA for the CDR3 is TGTGCCAGCGAAGAGGAGGTAAACACTGAAGCTTTCTTT. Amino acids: CASEEEVNTEAFF.

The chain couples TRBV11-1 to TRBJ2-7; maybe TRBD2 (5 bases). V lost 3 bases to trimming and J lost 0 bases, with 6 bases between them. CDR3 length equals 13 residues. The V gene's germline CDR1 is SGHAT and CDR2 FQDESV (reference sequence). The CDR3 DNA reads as TGTGCCAGCAGCTTCCGGGGCTCCTACGAGCAGTACTTC. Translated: CASSFRGSYEQYF.

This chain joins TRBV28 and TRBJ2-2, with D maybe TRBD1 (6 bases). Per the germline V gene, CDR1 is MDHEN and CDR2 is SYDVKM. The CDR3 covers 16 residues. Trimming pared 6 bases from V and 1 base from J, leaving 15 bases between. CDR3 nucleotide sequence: TGTGCCAGCAGGCCAGCCGGGACACGGAACACCGGGGAGCTGTTTTTT. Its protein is CASRPAGTRNTGELFF.

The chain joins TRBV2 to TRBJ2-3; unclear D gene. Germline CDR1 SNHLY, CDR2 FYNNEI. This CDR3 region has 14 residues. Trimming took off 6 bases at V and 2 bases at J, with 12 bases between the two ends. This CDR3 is CASRMGQNTDTQYF. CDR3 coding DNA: TGTGCCAGCAGGATGGGCCAAAACACAGATACGCAGTATTTT.